The following is a T cell receptor (beta chain) sequence with its context. This entry belongs to a study of control samples from healthy donors and cancer patients. Repertoires were generated with immunoSEQ multiplex PCR, while TCRdb's copy carries only in-frame clones and drops some. The data hold some 150,000 clones, with approximately 94% observed a single time. The CDR3 has 14 residues. Germline values: CDR1 SGHRS, CDR2 YFSETQ. Trimming took 2 bases from V and 6 from J, leaving 9 bases between them. Material: blood. The source of this sequence is a middle-aged man in good health. This rearrangement joins TRBV5-1 to TRBJ1-6, with unresolved D. This CDR3 reads CASSLEGRNSPLHF. The CDR3 bases are TGCGCCAGCAGCTTAGAGGGCCGTAATTCACCCCTCCACTTT.